This is a list of T cell receptor beta chains from one sample in a study of spatial heterogeneity in lung cancer. TCRdb re-called the 5' RACE reads through MiXCR, storing one row per CDR3 protein. The table has about 3,500 distinct CDR3 sequences, about an eighth seen once; the top ten hold around 9.6%. This specimen was lung tumor tissue, taken at surgery. The receptors were sampled from a female donor with early-stage non-small cell lung cancer. Both conserved end residues are part of each CDR3. The order of the fields is V gene, clone size, D gene, J gene, CDR3 protein, CDR3 DNA. The D gene is left open where the match is weak. Clone sizes are given selectively: once, few, many, or a class where the clone is expanded.

>TRBV30|NA|NA|TRBJ1-1
CAWKRDTQNTEAFF
TGTGCCTGGAAAAGAGATACACAGAACACTGAAGCTTTCTTT
>TRBV11-1|large|NA|TRBJ2-1
CASSFWDSPNNEQFF
TGTGCCAGCAGCTTCTGGGACTCTCCTAACAATGAGCAGTTCTTC
>TRBV20-1|once|TRBD2|TRBJ2-3
CSARDNWREADTQYF
TGCAGTGCTAGAGATAATTGGCGGGAGGCAGATACGCAGTATTTT
>TRBV30|medium-sized|NA|TRBJ2-7
CAWSLFGASYEQYF
TGTGCCTGGTCGCTGTTCGGGGCTTCTTACGAGCAGTACTTC
>TRBV20-1|medium-sized|TRBD2|TRBJ2-3
CSADMSGSLNTQYF
TGCAGTGCTGATATGAGCGGGAGTTTAAATACGCAGTATTTT
>TRBV11-2|medium-sized|NA|TRBJ2-7
CASSLAGGSYEQYF
TGTGCCAGCAGCTTAGCCGGGGGTTCCTACGAGCAGTACTTC
>TRBV24-1|medium-sized|TRBD1|TRBJ1-5
CATSDIGQGAQPQHF
TGTGCCACCAGTGACATCGGACAGGGGGCTCAGCCCCAGCATTTT
>TRBV20-1|many|NA|TRBJ2-4
CSASPSGASGNIQYF
TGCAGTGCTAGCCCATCGGGGGCTAGCGGAAACATTCAGTACTTC
>TRBV29-1|few|NA|TRBJ1-3
CSVEDLGNTIYF
TGCAGCGTTGAAGATCTTGGGAACACCATATATTTT
>TRBV5-5|medium-sized|NA|TRBJ2-5
CASSLVSAEETQYF
TGTGCCAGCAGCTTGGTGTCAGCTGAAGAGACCCAGTACTTC
>TRBV23-1|medium-sized|TRBD1|TRBJ1-1
CASSLQGRYQFTEAFF
TGCGCCAGCAGTCTACAGGGGAGATACCAGTTCACTGAAGCTTTCTTT
>TRBV27|NA|NA|TRBJ1-5
CASSLTPQSNQPQHF
TGTGCCAGCAGTTTGACTCCTCAAAGCAATCAGCCCCAGCATTTT
>TRBV12-3/TRBV12-4|few|NA|TRBJ1-5
CASSRRDLRGNQPQHF
TGTGCCAGCAGTCGAAGGGACCTGAGGGGCAATCAGCCCCAGCATTTT
>TRBV5-1|few|NA|TRBJ1-1
CASSLGGEWSAFF
TGCGCCAGCAGCTTGGGTGGGGAATGGTCAGCTTTCTTT
>TRBV12-3/TRBV12-4|medium-sized|TRBD1|TRBJ2-5
CASRSPGGWETQYF
TGTGCCAGCAGATCGCCAGGGGGCTGGGAGACCCAGTACTTC
>TRBV5-1|few|TRBD2|TRBJ2-3
CASSFGSGGTDTQYF
TGCGCCAGCAGCTTCGGTAGCGGGGGCACAGATACGCAGTATTTT
>TRBV27|medium-sized|TRBD2|TRBJ2-1
CASSLSTWVAGGYLYNEQFF
TGTGCCAGCAGTTTATCGACTTGGGTAGCGGGGGGATACCTCTACAATGAGCAGTTCTTC
>TRBV5-1|many|TRBD2|TRBJ2-3
CASSSLGGMADTQYF
TGCGCCAGCAGCTCGCTGGGAGGGATGGCAGATACGCAGTATTTT
>TRBV5-1|medium-sized|TRBD1|TRBJ2-7
CASMTGSEQYF
TGCGCCAGCATGACAGGGAGCGAGCAGTACTTC
>TRBV6-2/TRBV6-3|few|NA|TRBJ2-5
CASSYSLSQETQYF
TGTGCCAGCAGTTACTCCCTATCACAAGAGACCCAGTACTTC
>TRBV20-1|many|TRBD2|TRBJ2-7
CRGPRRALAGAVTEQYF
TGCAGGGGACCTCGCCGGGCATTGGCGGGAGCTGTGACCGAGCAGTACTTC
>TRBV6-5|medium-sized|NA|TRBJ1-2
CASSPRDGLYGYTF
TGTGCCAGCAGCCCCCGGGACGGTCTTTATGGCTACACCTTC
>TRBV3-1|medium-sized|NA|TRBJ2-3
CASSPWDFTDTQYF
TGTGCCAGCAGCCCCTGGGACTTCACAGATACGCAGTATTTT
>TRBV20-1|medium-sized|NA|TRBJ2-1
CSARDRPLKDEQFF
TGCAGTGCTAGAGATAGGCCCCTCAAAGATGAGCAGTTCTTC
>TRBV27|medium-sized|TRBD2|TRBJ2-5
CASSSPLAGETQYF
TGTGCCAGCAGTTCCCCCCTAGCGGGAGAGACCCAGTACTTC
>TRBV10-3|medium-sized|TRBD2|TRBJ2-7
CAISELGTSGRQKSSYEQYF
TGTGCCATCAGTGAGTTGGGGACTAGCGGGAGGCAGAAGAGCTCCTACGAGCAGTACTTC
>TRBV29-1|medium-sized|NA|TRBJ2-4
CSVETGLAKNIQYF
TGCAGCGTTGAAACAGGGCTAGCCAAAAACATTCAGTACTTC
>TRBV6-5|many|NA|TRBJ2-2
CASSYSRQVTGELFF
TGTGCCAGCAGTTACTCGAGACAGGTCACCGGGGAGCTGTTTTTT
>TRBV4-3|NA|TRBD2|TRBJ2-7
CASSFSGSSYEQYF
TGCGCCAGCAGCTTTAGCGGGAGCTCCTACGAGCAGTACTTC
>TRBV6-5|medium-sized|TRBD2|TRBJ2-7
CASSKGLAGVEQYF
TGTGCCAGCAGTAAAGGACTAGCGGGAGTTGAGCAGTACTTC
>TRBV6-2/TRBV6-3|NA|NA|TRBJ2-2
CASISDLAGYTGELFF
TGTGCCAGCATTTCGGACCTGGCGGGGTACACCGGGGAGCTGTTTTTT
>TRBV20-1|medium-sized|TRBD2|TRBJ2-4
CSALKRGGAKNIQYF
TGCAGTGCTCTAAAGCGGGGGGGCGCGAAAAACATTCAGTACTTC
>TRBV27|NA|TRBD1|TRBJ1-5
CASSLGQGANQPQHF
TGTGCCAGCAGTTTAGGACAGGGGGCTAACCAGCCCCAGCATTTT
>TRBV14|medium-sized|TRBD2|TRBJ2-7
CASSQAASGTEQYF
TGTGCCAGCAGCCAAGCAGCTAGCGGGACCGAGCAGTACTTC
>TRBV20-1|medium-sized|TRBD1|TRBJ2-1
CSARDPGQTYNEQFF
TGCAGTGCTAGAGATCCGGGACAGACTTACAATGAGCAGTTCTTC
>TRBV29-1|NA|TRBD2|TRBJ2-2
CSVVRAGVNTGELFF
TGCAGCGTTGTCCGGGCGGGAGTCAACACCGGGGAGCTGTTTTTT
>TRBV27|large|NA|TRBJ2-2
CASSFSQGHTGELFF
TGTGCCAGCAGTTTTTCACAGGGCCACACCGGGGAGCTGTTTTTT
>TRBV7-8|NA|NA|TRBJ1-6
CASSERGNSPLHF
TGTGCCAGCAGCGAAAGGGGGAATTCACCCCTCCACTTT
>TRBV6-6|medium-sized|TRBD2|TRBJ2-7
CASSYGPSGTSGAEQYF
TGTGCCAGCAGTTACGGGCCGTCCGGGACTAGCGGAGCCGAGCAGTACTTC
>TRBV28|medium-sized|TRBD1|TRBJ1-5
CASTIGQGAGQPQHF
TGTGCCAGCACCATTGGACAGGGGGCCGGTCAGCCCCAGCATTTT
>TRBV7-9|few|NA|TRBJ2-3
CASSLAATDTQYF
TGTGCCAGCAGCTTGGCCGCCACAGATACGCAGTATTTT
>TRBV27|NA|TRBD1|TRBJ1-3
CASSLTGGFSSGNTIYF
TGTGCCAGCAGTTTAACAGGGGGGTTCAGCTCTGGAAACACCATATATTTT
>TRBV20-1|NA|NA|TRBJ2-3
CSARDRQDYTDTQYF
TGCAGTGCTAGAGATCGGCAGGACTACACAGATACGCAGTATTTT
>TRBV7-8|medium-sized|NA|TRBJ1-1
CASSLQEIMNTEAFF
TGTGCCAGCAGCTTACAGGAGATCATGAACACTGAAGCTTTCTTT
>TRBV28|few|TRBD2|TRBJ2-3
CASSLAGVMTDTQYF
TGTGCCAGCAGCCTAGCGGGAGTAATGACAGATACGCAGTATTTT
>TRBV29-1|many|NA|TRBJ2-5
CSGAGTAIGETQYF
TGCAGCGGGGCCGGGACCGCGATTGGAGAGACCCAGTACTTC
>TRBV2|medium-sized|NA|TRBJ2-1
CASSPRRTVFF
TGTGCCAGCAGTCCCCGACGGACCGTGTTCTTC
>TRBV3-1|medium-sized|TRBD1|TRBJ2-1
CASSQEQGAFNEQFF
TGTGCCAGCAGCCAAGAACAGGGGGCCTTCAATGAGCAGTTCTTC
>TRBV27|NA|TRBD2|TRBJ2-1
CASSSPSGGNNEQFF
TGTGCCAGCAGTTCTCCTAGCGGAGGGAACAATGAGCAGTTCTTC
>TRBV7-9|NA|TRBD1|TRBJ2-2
CASSWTGEGGELFF
TGTGCCAGCAGCTGGACAGGAGAGGGCGGGGAGCTGTTTTTT
>TRBV7-2|many|NA|TRBJ2-2
CASTWGTGELFF
TGTGCCAGCACCTGGGGTACCGGGGAGCTGTTTTTT
>TRBV7-2|medium-sized|NA|TRBJ2-7
CASSPGHLDEQYF
TGTGCCAGCAGCCCGGGGCACCTAGACGAGCAGTACTTC
>TRBV12-3/TRBV12-4|NA|TRBD1|TRBJ1-2
CASSSRDRGLGYTF
TGTGCCAGCAGTTCCCGGGACAGGGGGCTTGGCTACACCTTC
>TRBV5-1|medium-sized|NA|TRBJ2-3
CASSDGTLASTDTQYF
TGCGCCAGCAGCGACGGGACCCTCGCCAGCACAGATACGCAGTATTTT
>TRBV30|many|NA|TRBJ2-5
CAWSGQGGETQYF
TGTGCCTGGAGTGGACAGGGAGGGGAGACCCAGTACTTC
>TRBV5-1|NA|NA|TRBJ1-5
CASSLTGDNQPQHF
TGCGCCAGCAGCCTGACAGGTGACAATCAGCCCCAGCATTTT
>TRBV6-5|many|NA|TRBJ1-6
CASGGARSPLHF
TGTGCCAGCGGAGGGGCGAGGTCACCCCTCCACTTT
>TRBV7-6|medium-sized|NA|TRBJ2-6
CASSLATAVSGANVLTF
TGTGCCAGCAGCTTAGCGACAGCGGTGTCTGGGGCCAACGTCCTGACTTTC
>TRBV29-1|many|NA|TRBJ1-2
CTGQRKPYYTF
TGCACCGGACAGCGAAAACCGTACTACACCTTC